What follows are 11 T cell receptor beta chains derived from one specimen sequenced in a study of Ad26.COV2.S vaccination and SARS-CoV-2 variants. Here immunoSEQ multiplex PCR was the method, and the copy in TCRdb shows in-frame clones only, minus some. The sample lists roughly 450,000 clones, 80% to 95% occurring once. Treatment here: some 20 received Ad26.COV2.S at low or high dose, single or two shots; a few received placebo; per-sample allocation not given. The investigators took samples on day 63 after the first vaccine or placebo injection. This specimen was peripheral blood, taken in a trial of Ad26.COV2.S vaccine versus placebo. These receptors were obtained from a person between 18 and 60 years old who received the Ad26.COV2.S COVID-19 vaccine or a placebo.

The chain couples TRBV4-1 to TRBJ2-7, with a weak D call TRBD2 (6 bases). Between the trimmed V and J ends, which lost 0 bases and 2 bases, there was a span of 14 bases. The CDR3 is 16 residues long. In germline, CDR1 is MGHRA, CDR2 YSYEKL. The CDR3 loop reads CASSQDRASDTYEQYF. Written as DNA, the CDR3 is TGCGCCAGCAGCCAAGACCGGGCTAGCGATACCTACGAGCAGTACTTC.

The V call is TRBV27, the J call TRBJ2-7, with a tentative D call TRBD1 (6 bases). Germline loops: CDR1 MNHEY, CDR2 SMNVEV (reference sequence). This CDR3 spans 13 amino acids. V lost 2 bases, J lost 3 bases, and 8 bases lay in between. CDR3 DNA: TGTGCCAGCAGTTTAAAGGACAGCTACGAGCAGTACTTC. This gives the protein CASSLKDSYEQYF.

The CDR3 spells CASSHNRAQGEKLFF. The CDR3 coding sequence is TGTGCCAGTAGTCACAACAGGGCCCAGGGGGAAAAACTGTTTTTT. V is TRBV19 and J is TRBJ1-4, with D possibly TRBD1 on 6 matching bases. From germline, CDR1 is LNHDA and CDR2 SQIVND (reference sequence). The CDR3 extends over 15 amino acids. V gave up 5 bases and J gave up 8 bases, with 18 bases separating them.

The chain joins TRBV20-1 to TRBJ1-4; TRBD1 matches 7 bases. The CDR3 has 10 amino acids. Germline CDR1 is DFQATT and CDR2 is SNEGSKA (reference sequence). CDR3 protein: CSAGGEKLFF. CDR3 coding DNA: TGCAGCGCAGGGGGGGAAAAACTGTTTTTT.

V gene TRBV18 combines with J gene TRBJ2-5, with D uncertain. CDR3 length: 12 amino acids. Trimming took 2 bases from V and 3 from J, leaving 4 bases between them. Germline CDR1 is KGHSH and CDR2 is LQKENI. The CDR3 here is CASSPEKETQYF. The CDR3 nucleotides read TGTGCCAGCTCACCAGAGAAAGAGACCCAGTACTTC.

V is TRBV20-1 and J is TRBJ1-5; D perhaps matches TRBD1 (5 bases). CDR1 is DFQATT, CDR2 SNEGSKA, per germline (reference sequence). The ends were cut back, 3 bases at V and 6 bases at J, with 18 bases in the middle. The CDR3 covers 15 residues. The CDR3 region is CSASNSVRAAQPQHF. In nucleotides, the CDR3 is TGCAGTGCTAGTAACTCAGTCAGGGCGGCTCAGCCCCAGCATTTT.

This rearrangement joins TRBV2 to TRBJ2-7; TRBD2 matches 7 bases. Trimming cost V 7 bases and J 2 bases; bases outside gene matches: 14. This CDR3 has 16 amino acids. Germline assignment: CDR1 SNHLY and CDR2 FYNNEI. The CDR3 here is CASTFGEGVDTYEQYF. CDR3 nucleotide sequence: TGTGCCAGCACCTTTGGGGAGGGAGTGGATACCTACGAGCAGTACTTC.

This chain connects TRBV3-1 (or the pseudogene TRBV3-2) to TRBJ1-2, with 7 nucleotides matching TRBD1. The germline V gene encodes CDR1 LGHDT and CDR2 YNNKEL (reference sequence). This CDR3 region has 14 residues. With V trimmed by 0 bases and J by 5 bases, 3 bases remained unmatched. This CDR3 is CASSQDTGEYGYTF. DNA of the CDR3: TGTGCCAGCAGCCAAGATACAGGGGAATATGGCTACACCTTC.

This CDR3 is CASSQGFPSSYTDTQYF. In DNA form, the CDR3 reads TGCGCCAGCAGCCAAGGTTTTCCTAGCAGTTACACAGATACGCAGTATTTT. The chain is built from TRBV4-3 and TRBJ2-3, with a weak D call TRBD2 (5 bases). Deletions cut 1 base from V and 2 bases from J, with 16 bases between. Germline CDR1 LGHNA, CDR2 YSLEER. The CDR3 runs 17 residues.

The chain combines TRBV5-4 with TRBJ2-3; a weak D match, TRBD1 (6 bases). Germline assignment: CDR1 SGHNT and CDR2 YYREEE (reference sequence). The CDR3 has 15 residues. Between the trimmed V and J ends, which lost 4 bases and 1 base, there was a span of 13 bases. The CDR3 loop is CASSGTGYGTDTQYF. Here the CDR3 DNA reads TGTGCCAGCAGCGGCACAGGGTACGGCACAGATACGCAGTATTTT.

The chain recombines TRBV27 with TRBJ2-1; a possible D gene is TRBD2 (6 bases). The germline V gene has CDR1 MNHEY and CDR2 SMNVEV (reference sequence). Trimming cost V 4 bases and J 7 bases, with 14 bases left between them. The CDR3 has 14 amino acids. CDR3 region: CASSSLGSGNEQFF. The CDR3 DNA reads TGTGCCAGCAGTTCATTGGGAAGCGGGAATGAGCAGTTCTTC.